The present entry profiles one TCR beta chain with its context. Clones were read by immunoSEQ multiplex PCR, and TCRdb kept only the in-frame ones, dropping some. The table lists tens of thousands of clones, 70% to 90% of them singletons. The data originate from a study of PD-L1 blockade in urothelial cancer. This CDR3 has 12 residues. Germline V lookup: CDR1 LNHDA, CDR2 SQIVND (reference sequence). V was cut by 5 bases and J by 6 bases, with 10 bases left in between. The sample's time point: peripheral blood 6 weeks after treatment start. This chain uses TRBV19 with TRBJ2-5; tentatively, D is TRBD2 (6 bases). The starting material was PBMCs, obtained around atezolizumab (anti-PD-L1) treatment. The receptor was derived from a man in his fifties or sixties with urothelial cancer. Here the CDR3 reads CASSLAGKTQYF. Written as DNA, the CDR3 is TGTGCCAGTAGTTTGGCGGGAAAGACCCAGTACTTC. The full variable domain, completed using reference TRBV19 and TRBJ2-5, is DGGITQSPKYLFRKEGQNVTLSCEQNLNHDAMYWYRQDPGQGLRLIYYSQIVNDFQKGDIAEGYSVSREKKESFPLTVTSAQKNPTAFYLCASSLAGKTQYFGPGTRLLVL.